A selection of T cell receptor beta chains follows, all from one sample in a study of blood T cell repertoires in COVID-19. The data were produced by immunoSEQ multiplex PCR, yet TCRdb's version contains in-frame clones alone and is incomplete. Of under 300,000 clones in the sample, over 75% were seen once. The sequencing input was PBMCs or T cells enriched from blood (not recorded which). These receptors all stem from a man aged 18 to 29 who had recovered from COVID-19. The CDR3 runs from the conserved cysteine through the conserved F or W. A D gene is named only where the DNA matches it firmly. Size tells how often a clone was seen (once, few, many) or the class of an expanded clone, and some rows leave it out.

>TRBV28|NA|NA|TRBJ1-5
TGTGCCAGCAAGGGCGGGGAAAATAATCAGCCCCAGCATTTT
CASKGGENNQPQHF
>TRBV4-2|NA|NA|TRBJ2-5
TGTGCCAGCAGCCAAGCGATGCGGATATCAAAGTACCAAGAGACCCAGTACTTC
CASSQAMRISKYQETQYF
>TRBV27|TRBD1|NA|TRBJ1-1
TGTGCCAGCAGTCCGTTCGGACAGGGCGGCGCTGAAGCTTTCTTT
CASSPFGQGGAEAFF
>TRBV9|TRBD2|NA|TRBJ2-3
TGTGCCAGCAGCCCCGGGGGGACTATCCAAGTTACGCAGTATTTT
CASSPGGTIQVTQYF
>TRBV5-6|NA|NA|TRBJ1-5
TGTGCCAGCAGCTGGGGGGGCGGCAATCAGCCCCAGCATTTT
CASSWGGGNQPQHF
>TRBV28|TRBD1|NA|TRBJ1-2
TGTGCCAGCAGTCCAGGGGGCGTTGTCTACGGCTACACCTTC
CASSPGGVVYGYTF
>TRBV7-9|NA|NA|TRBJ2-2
TGTGCCAGCAGCGTACCGACAGAAGCGAACACCGGGGAGCTGTTTTTT
CASSVPTEANTGELFF
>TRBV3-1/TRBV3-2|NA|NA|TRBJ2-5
TGTGCCAGCAGCCAAGGGGGGCGCAGTTGGCGAGAGACCCAGTACTTC
CASSQGGRSWRETQYF
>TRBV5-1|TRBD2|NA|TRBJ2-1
TGCGCCAGCAGCAAAACCCCCACTAGCGCTCTACTTAGGGCCTACAATGAGCAGTTCTTC
CASSKTPTSALLRAYNEQFF
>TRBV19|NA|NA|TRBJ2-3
TGTGCCAGTAGTATAGTATCAGAAACGGATACGCAGTATTTT
CASSIVSETDTQYF
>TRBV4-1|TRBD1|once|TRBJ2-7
TGCGCCAGCAGCCAAGATTGGGACAGATCCTACGAGCAGTACTTC
CASSQDWDRSYEQYF
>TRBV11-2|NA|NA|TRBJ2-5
TGTGCCAGCAGCGCCCCTGGGACTTCTCAAGAGACCCAGTACTTC
CASSAPGTSQETQYF
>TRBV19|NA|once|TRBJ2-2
TGTGCCAGTAGTATGGGGCGGGGCACCGGGGAGCTGTTTTTT
CASSMGRGTGELFF
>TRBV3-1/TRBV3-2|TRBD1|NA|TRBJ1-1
TGTGCCAGCAGCCAAACGAGGGGACAGAAAGCTTTCTTT
CASSQTRGQKAFF
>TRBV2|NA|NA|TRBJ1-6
TGTGCCAGCATATCGACAGGTTCCTCTAGCTCCTATAATTCACCCCTCCACTTT
CASISTGSSSSYNSPLHF
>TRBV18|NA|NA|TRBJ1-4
TGTGCCAGCTCACTCCTAGACAGGATTAATGAAAAACTGTTTTTT
CASSLLDRINEKLFF
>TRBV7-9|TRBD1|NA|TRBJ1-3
TGTGCCAGCAGCTTACGGGGGACAGGGGGCGTTGGAAACACCATATATTTT
CASSLRGTGGVGNTIYF
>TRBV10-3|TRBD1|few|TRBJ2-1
TGTGCCATCAGGGGACAGGGGGCTTTCCCTGAGCAGTTCTTC
CAIRGQGAFPEQFF
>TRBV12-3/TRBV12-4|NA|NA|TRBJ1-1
TGTGCCAGCTCGTTTAGCAGGGACACTGAAGCTTTCTTT
CASSFSRDTEAFF
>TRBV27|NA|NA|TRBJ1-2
TGTGCCAGCAGCCGGGGCGGCAGGGAGGCTGGCTACACCTTC
CASSRGGREAGYTF